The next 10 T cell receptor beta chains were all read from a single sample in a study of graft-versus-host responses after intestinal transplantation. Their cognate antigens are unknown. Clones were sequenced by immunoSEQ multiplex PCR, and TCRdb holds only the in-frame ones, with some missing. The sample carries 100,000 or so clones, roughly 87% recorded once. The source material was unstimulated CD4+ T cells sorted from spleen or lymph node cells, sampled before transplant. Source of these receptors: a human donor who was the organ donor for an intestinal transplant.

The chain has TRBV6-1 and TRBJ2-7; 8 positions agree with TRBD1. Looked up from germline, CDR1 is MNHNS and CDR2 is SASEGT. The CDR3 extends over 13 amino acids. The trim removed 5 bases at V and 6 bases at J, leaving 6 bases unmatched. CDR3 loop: CASSPDRVGEQYF. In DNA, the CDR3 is TGTGCCAGCAGTCCGGACAGGGTCGGCGAGCAGTACTTC.

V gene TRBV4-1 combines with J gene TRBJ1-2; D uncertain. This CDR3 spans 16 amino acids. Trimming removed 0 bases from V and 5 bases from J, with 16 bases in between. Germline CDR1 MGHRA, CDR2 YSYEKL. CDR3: CASSQDREGLRYGYTF. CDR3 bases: TGCGCCAGCAGCCAAGATCGCGAAGGGCTTAGGTATGGCTACACCTTC.

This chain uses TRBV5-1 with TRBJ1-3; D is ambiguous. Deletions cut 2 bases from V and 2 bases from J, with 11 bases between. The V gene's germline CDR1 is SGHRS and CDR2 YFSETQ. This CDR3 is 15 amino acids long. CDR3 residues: CASSFGDLAGNTIYF. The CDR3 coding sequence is TGCGCCAGCAGCTTTGGGGATTTGGCTGGAAACACCATATATTTT.

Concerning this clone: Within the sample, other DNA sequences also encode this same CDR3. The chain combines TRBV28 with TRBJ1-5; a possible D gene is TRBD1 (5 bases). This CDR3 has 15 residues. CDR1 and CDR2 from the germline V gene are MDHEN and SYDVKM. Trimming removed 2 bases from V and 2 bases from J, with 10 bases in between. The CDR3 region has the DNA TGTGCCAGCAGTTTAAGCGGGGGGGGCAATCAGCCCCAGCATTTT. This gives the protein CASSLSGGGNQPQHF.

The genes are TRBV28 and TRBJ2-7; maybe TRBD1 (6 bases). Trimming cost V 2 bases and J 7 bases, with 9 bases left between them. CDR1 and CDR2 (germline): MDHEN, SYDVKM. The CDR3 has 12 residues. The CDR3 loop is CASSLRQGEQYF. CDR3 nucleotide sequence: TGTGCCAGCAGTTTAAGGCAGGGGGAGCAGTACTTC.

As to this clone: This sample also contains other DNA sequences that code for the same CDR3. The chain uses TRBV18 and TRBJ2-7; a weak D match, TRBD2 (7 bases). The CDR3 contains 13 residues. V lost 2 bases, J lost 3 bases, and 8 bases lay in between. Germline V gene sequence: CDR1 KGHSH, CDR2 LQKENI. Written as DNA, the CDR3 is TGTGCCAGCTCACCAAGGGGGGGCTACGAGCAGTACTTC. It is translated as CASSPRGGYEQYF.

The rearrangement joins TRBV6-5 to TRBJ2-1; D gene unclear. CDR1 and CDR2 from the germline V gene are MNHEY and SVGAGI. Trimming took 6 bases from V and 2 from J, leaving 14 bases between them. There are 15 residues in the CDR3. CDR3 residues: CASSPDRVTYNEQFF. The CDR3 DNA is TGTGCCAGCAGCCCCGATCGGGTGACCTACAATGAGCAGTTCTTC.

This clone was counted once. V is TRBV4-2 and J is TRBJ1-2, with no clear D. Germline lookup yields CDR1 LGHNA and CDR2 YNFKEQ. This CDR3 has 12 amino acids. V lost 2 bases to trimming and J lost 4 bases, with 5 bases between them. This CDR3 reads CASSQRSYGYTF. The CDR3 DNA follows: TGTGCCAGCAGCCAACGTTCCTATGGCTACACCTTC.

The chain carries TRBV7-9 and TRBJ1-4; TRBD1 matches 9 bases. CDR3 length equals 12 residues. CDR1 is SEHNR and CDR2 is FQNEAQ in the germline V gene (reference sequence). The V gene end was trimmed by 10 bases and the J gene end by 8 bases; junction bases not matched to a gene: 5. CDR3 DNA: TGTGCCACCCGACAGGGGGAGGAAAAACTGTTTTTT. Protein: CATRQGEEKLFF.

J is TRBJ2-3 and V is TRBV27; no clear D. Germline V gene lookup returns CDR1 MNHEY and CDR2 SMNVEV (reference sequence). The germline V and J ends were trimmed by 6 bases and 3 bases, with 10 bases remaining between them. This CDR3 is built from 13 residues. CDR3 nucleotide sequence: TGTGCCAGCAGACGGTATGGAACAGATACGCAGTATTTT. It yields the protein CASRRYGTDTQYF.